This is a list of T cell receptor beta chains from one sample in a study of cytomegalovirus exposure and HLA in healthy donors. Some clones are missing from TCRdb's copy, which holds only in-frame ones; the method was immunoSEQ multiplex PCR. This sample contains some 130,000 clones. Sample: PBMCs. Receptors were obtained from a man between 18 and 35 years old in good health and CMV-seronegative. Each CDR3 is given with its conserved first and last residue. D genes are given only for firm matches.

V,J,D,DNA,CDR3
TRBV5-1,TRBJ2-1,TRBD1,TGCGCCAGCAGCGCCCGACAGGGGGCGAGCTACAATGAGCAGTTCTTC,CASSARQGASYNEQFF
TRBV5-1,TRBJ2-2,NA,TGCGCCAGCAGCTTGGGTCTAGTTACGAACACCGGGGAGCTGTTTTTT,CASSLGLVTNTGELFF
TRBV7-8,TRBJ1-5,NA,TGTGCCAGCAGCTCCGCGGGAGCCCAGCATTTT,CASSSAGAQHF
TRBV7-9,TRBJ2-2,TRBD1,TGTGCCAGCAGCTGGACAGGGATTGACACCGGGGAGCTGTTTTTT,CASSWTGIDTGELFF
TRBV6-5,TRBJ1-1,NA,TGTGCCAGCAGTTACGGGGACAAGGCTTTCTTT,CASSYGDKAFF
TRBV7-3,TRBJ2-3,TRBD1,TGTGCCAGCAGCCGGGACAGGGACAGCACAGATACGCAGTATTTT,CASSRDRDSTDTQYF
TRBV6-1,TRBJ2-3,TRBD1,TGTGCCAGCAGTGGACAGGGGGGAGGGCGGCCCATGGCCCGGGGTACGCAGTATTTT,CASSGQGGGRPMARGTQYF
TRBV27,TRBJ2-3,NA,TGTGCCAGCAGTGCCTGGAGAGTCGGTACGCAGTATTTT,CASSAWRVGTQYF
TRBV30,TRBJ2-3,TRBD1,TGTGCCTGGGAGGGGGCGCCCGGGGATACGCAGTATTTT,CAWEGAPGDTQYF
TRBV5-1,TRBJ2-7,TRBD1,TGCGCCAGCAGCTCGACAGGGCCCCACTACGAGCAGTACTTC,CASSSTGPHYEQYF
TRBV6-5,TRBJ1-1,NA,TGTGCCAGCAGTTACTCGAGTACTGGTCGAGGTGAAGCTTTCTTT,CASSYSSTGRGEAFF
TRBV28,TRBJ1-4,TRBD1,TGTGCCAGCAGTCAACCACGGGACAGGGTAAAAACAACTAATGAAAAACTGTTTTTT,CASSQPRDRVKTTNEKLFF
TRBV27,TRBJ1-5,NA,TGTGCCAGCAGTTTATTTCAGGACTTCAATCAGCCCCAGCATTTT,CASSLFQDFNQPQHF
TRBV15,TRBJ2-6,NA,TGTGCCACCAGCAGCAGGGATTCTGGGGCCAACGTCCTGACTTTC,CATSSRDSGANVLTF
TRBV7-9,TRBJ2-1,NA,TGTGCCAGCAGCTTCGGGAGTATCTCGGACGGTGAGCAGTTCTTC,CASSFGSISDGEQFF
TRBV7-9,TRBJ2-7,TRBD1,TGTGCCAGCAGCCCCTGGACAGGGCCACACGAGCAGTACTTC,CASSPWTGPHEQYF
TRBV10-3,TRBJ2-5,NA,TGTGCCATTGCAGATGAGGGAGAGACCCAGTACTTC,CAIADEGETQYF
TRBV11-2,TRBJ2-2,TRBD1,TGTGCCAGCAGCCGACAGGGTTTAAGTTCTGGGGAGCTGTTTTTT,CASSRQGLSSGELFF
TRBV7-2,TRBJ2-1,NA,TGTGCCAGCAGCTTAGCGGGAGGGGGGGTGGATGAGCAGTTCTTC,CASSLAGGGVDEQFF
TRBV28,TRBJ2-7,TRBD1,TGTGCCAGCAGTTCACCTTGGGACAGGGGGCTCCCCGAGCAGTACTTC,CASSSPWDRGLPEQYF
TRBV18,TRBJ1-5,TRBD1,TGTGCCAGCTCATCGACAGGGGATCTCAATCAGCCCCAGCATTTT,CASSSTGDLNQPQHF
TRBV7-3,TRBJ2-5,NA,TGTGCCAGCAGCACACAGGGTACATTACAAGAGACCCAGTACTTC,CASSTQGTLQETQYF
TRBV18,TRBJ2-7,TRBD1,TGTGCCAGCTCACTGGGACAGACCTCCTACGAGCAGTACTTC,CASSLGQTSYEQYF
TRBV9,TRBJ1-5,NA,TGTGCCAGCAGCGTAGGCAGGGATCAGCCCCAGCATTTT,CASSVGRDQPQHF
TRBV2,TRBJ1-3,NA,TGTGCCAGCTCGGGGTACACCATATATTTT,CASSGYTIYF
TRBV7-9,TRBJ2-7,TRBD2,TGTGCCAGCAGCTTAAGGTCGGGGGGGGCTAACGAGCAGTACTTC,CASSLRSGGANEQYF
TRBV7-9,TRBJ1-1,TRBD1,TGTGCCAGCAGCCCAGAGACAGGGGAGGACACTGAAGCTTTCTTT,CASSPETGEDTEAFF
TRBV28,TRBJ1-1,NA,TGTGCCAGCAGTCAACAGAACGTAGGTGCTGAAGCTTTCTTT,CASSQQNVGAEAFF
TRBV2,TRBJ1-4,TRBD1,TGTGCCAGCAGTAAAGTCAGAGCCGACAGGGTTTACGAAAAACTGTTTTTT,CASSKVRADRVYEKLFF
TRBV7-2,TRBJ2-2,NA,TGTGCCAGCAGCTTAGCGGGGACTCAACCCGGGGAGCTGTTTTTT,CASSLAGTQPGELFF
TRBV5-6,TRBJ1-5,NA,TGTGCCAGCAGCTTTCTCAGTGGCAATCAGCCCCAGCATTTT,CASSFLSGNQPQHF
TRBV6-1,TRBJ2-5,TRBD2,TGTGCCAGCAGACTAGCGGGAGGAGGTGAGACCCAGTACTTC,CASRLAGGGETQYF
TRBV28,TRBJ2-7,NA,TGTGCCAGCAGTTTTGGGACACCCTACGAGCAGTACTTC,CASSFGTPYEQYF
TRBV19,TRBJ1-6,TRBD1,TGTGCCAGTAGTATCATTCCGGGACAGGGCATATCACCCCTCCACTTT,CASSIIPGQGISPLHF
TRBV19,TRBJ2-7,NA,TGTGCCAGTAAGGCGACCCAGGGGATCGAGCAGTACTTC,CASKATQGIEQYF
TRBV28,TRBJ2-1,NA,TGTGCCAGCAGTGAAGCTATCTACAATGAGCAGTTCTTC,CASSEAIYNEQFF
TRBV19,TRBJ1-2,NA,TGTGCCAGTAGTTCCTTAAACTATGGCTACACCTTC,CASSSLNYGYTF
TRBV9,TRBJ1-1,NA,TGTGCCAGCAGCGTAGGGGGGGGGAGTACTGAAGCTTTCTTT,CASSVGGGSTEAFF
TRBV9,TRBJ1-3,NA,TGTGCCAGCGGGGGGACCGGGACGTTTTCATTT,CASGGTGTFSF
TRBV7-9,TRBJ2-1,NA,TGTGCCAGCAGCCCAGTAGGGGTTCGGTCCAATGAGCAGTTCTTC,CASSPVGVRSNEQFF
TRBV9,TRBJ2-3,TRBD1,TGTGCCAGCAGCGTAGAGGGACAGGGGGCCGCAGATACGCAGTATTTT,CASSVEGQGAADTQYF
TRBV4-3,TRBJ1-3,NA,TGCGCCAGCAGCCAAGATTCCGGGAGCTCTGGAAACACCATATATTTT,CASSQDSGSSGNTIYF
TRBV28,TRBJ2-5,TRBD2,TGTGCCAGCAGTTTGGGCGGGGGGGCCTCAGAGACCCAGTACTTC,CASSLGGGASETQYF
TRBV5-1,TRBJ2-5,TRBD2,TGCGCCAGCAGCTTCCTAGCGGGGGGGCCGAACCAAGAGACCCAGTACTTC,CASSFLAGGPNQETQYF
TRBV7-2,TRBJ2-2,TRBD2,TGTGCCAGCAGCTCAAGACTAGCGGGGGGCGGTGGCGGGGAGCTGTTTTTT,CASSSRLAGGGGGELFF
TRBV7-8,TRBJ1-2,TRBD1,TGTGCCAGCAGCCCTAGGACAGGGAACAACTATGGCTACACCTTC,CASSPRTGNNYGYTF
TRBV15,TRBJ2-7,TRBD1,TGTGCCACCAGCAGGCACCGGGACAGGGGCGACGAGCAGTACTTC,CATSRHRDRGDEQYF
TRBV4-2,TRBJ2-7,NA,TGTGCCAGCAGCCAAGAGTGGGACTTAGCCTACGAGCAGTACTTC,CASSQEWDLAYEQYF
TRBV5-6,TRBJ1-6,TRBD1,TGTGCCAGCAGCTGGGCAGGGACAGCCGAAAATTCACCCCTCCACTTT,CASSWAGTAENSPLHF
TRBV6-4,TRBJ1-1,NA,TGTGCCAGCAGTGAGGAGGGAGGGAACACTGAAGCTTTCTTT,CASSEEGGNTEAFF
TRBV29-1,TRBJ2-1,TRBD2,TGCAGCGTTGAAGGAGGGAGGGCGGGAGGGTACAATGAGCAGTTCTTC,CSVEGGRAGGYNEQFF
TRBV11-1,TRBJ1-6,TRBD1,TGTGCCAGCAGCTTAGAAGACAGGGGTTCACCCCTCCACTTT,CASSLEDRGSPLHF
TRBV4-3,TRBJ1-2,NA,TGCGCCAGCAGCCAAGTCCGAGGCTATGGCTACACCTTC,CASSQVRGYGYTF
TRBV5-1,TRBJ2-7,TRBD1,TGCGCCAGCAGCTCCGGGACAGGGGGCGGCGAGCAGTACTTC,CASSSGTGGGEQYF
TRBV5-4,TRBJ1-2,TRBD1,TGTGCCAGCCGCAACACAGGGGTAGGCTACACCTTC,CASRNTGVGYTF
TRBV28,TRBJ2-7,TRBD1,TGTGCCAGCAGTTTAGGGGACAGGGCCTCCTACGAGCAGTACTTC,CASSLGDRASYEQYF
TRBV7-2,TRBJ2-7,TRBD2,TGTGCCAGCAGCCAAACTAGCGGGGGGATCTTATCCTACGAGCAGTACTTC,CASSQTSGGILSYEQYF
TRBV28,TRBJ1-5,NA,TGTGCCAGCAGTTTGGAGGGGCCGATGGGGGGGCAGCCCCAGCATTTT,CASSLEGPMGGQPQHF
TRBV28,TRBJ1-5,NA,TGTGCCAGCGGCTCCCCGGGGTCAGGCAATCAGCCCCAGCATTTT,CASGSPGSGNQPQHF